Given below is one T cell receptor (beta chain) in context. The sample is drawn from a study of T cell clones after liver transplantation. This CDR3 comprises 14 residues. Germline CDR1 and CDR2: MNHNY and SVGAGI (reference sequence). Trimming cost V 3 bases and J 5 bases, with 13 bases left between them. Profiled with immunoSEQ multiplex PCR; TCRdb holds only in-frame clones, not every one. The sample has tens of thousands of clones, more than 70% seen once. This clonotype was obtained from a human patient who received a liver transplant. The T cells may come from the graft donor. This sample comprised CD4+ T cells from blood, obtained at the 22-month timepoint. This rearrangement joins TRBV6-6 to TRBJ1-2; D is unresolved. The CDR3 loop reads CASSYGRAEYGYTF. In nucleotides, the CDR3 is TGTGCCAGCAGTTATGGACGGGCGGAATATGGCTACACCTTC.